The 2 T cell receptor beta chains given below trace back to one sample, sequenced in a study of CD8 T cells in ankylosing spondylitis. These receptors have no known antigen. Findings and caveats of the study: Among TCR beta sequences, a motif of under ten highly homologous variants appeared characteristic of ankylosing spondylitis blood.

TCRdb independently ran MiXCR on the 5' RACE reads; one entry per CDR3 protein. This sample has over 700,000 distinct CDR3 sequences; roughly 19% occur once, and the top ten carry 19%. Material: blood, either unsorted or a sorted T cell fraction (not recorded which). The receptors stem from a male donor with ankylosing spondylitis.

This clonotype was seen a few times. This chain joins TRBV5-1 and TRBJ1-1; 8 bases map to TRBD1. V lost 0 bases and J lost 11; bases outside the gene matches: 6. The length of the CDR3 is 13 residues. In germline, CDR1 is SGHRS, CDR2 YFSETQ. Written as DNA, the CDR3 is TGCGCCAGCAGCTTGGATCAGGGGGCCCCGGCTTTCTTT. Translating it yields CASSLDQGAPAFF. Full variable domain (remainder filled in from reference TRBV5-1 and TRBJ1-1): KAGVTQTPRYLIKTRGQQVTLSCSPISGHRSVSWYQQTPGQGLQFLFEYFSETQRNKGNFPGRFSGRQFSNSRSEMNVSTLELGDSALYLCASSLDQGAPAFFGQGTRLTVV.

This clonotype was seen a few times. The chain links TRBV4-1 to TRBJ2-7; D is undetermined. V was pared by 0 bases and J by 2 bases, with 8 bases between. This CDR3 has 14 amino acids. Germline V gene sequence: CDR1 MGHRA, CDR2 YSYEKL. The CDR3, as DNA: TGCGCCAGCAGCCAAGAGGCGAAAACCTACGAGCAGTACTTC. Its translation is CASSQEAKTYEQYF.